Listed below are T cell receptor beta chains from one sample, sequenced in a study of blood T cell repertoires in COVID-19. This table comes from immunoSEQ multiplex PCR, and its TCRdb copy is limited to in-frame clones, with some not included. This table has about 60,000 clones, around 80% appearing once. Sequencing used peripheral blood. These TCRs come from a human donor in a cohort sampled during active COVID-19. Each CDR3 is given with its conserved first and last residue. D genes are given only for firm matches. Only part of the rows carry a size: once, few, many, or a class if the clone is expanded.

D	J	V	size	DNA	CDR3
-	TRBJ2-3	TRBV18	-	TGTGCCAGCTCACCTTCCGTAGATACGCAGTATTTT	CASSPSVDTQYF
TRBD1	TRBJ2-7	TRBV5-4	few	TGTGCCAGCAGCTTTTTCGACAGGGCCTACGAGCAGTACTTC	CASSFFDRAYEQYF
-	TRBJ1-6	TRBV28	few	TGTGCCAGCAGTTTAGGACTAACAGGCCTGACGCCCCTCCACTTT	CASSLGLTGLTPLHF
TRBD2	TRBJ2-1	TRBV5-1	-	TGCGCCAGCAGCTTGTTTGGACTAGCGGGTGGGAATGAGCAGTTCTTC	CASSLFGLAGGNEQFF
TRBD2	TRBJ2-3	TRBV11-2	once	TGTGCCAGCAGCTTAGACGGGAGGGCCACAGATACGCAGTATTTT	CASSLDGRATDTQYF
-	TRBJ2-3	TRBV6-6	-	TGTGCCAGCAGTTACGACTCCCGTCGCACAGATACGCAGTATTTT	CASSYDSRRTDTQYF
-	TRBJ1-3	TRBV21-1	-	TGTGCCAGCGGACGCCCGGGGGAAACTGGAAACACCATATATTTT	CASGRPGETGNTIYF
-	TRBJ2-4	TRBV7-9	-	TGTGCCAGCAGCTCCCCGGGAGCCAAAAACATTCAGTACTTC	CASSSPGAKNIQYF
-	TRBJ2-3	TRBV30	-	TGTGCCTGGACGCGGGGTGTGGGGACAGATACGCAGTATTTT	CAWTRGVGTDTQYF
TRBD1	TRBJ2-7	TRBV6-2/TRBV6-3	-	TGTGCCAGCAGTGCCCCGGGACAGGGAACTTGGGAGTACTTC	CASSAPGQGTWEYF
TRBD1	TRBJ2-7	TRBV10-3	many	TGTGCCATCAGCCCCGACAGGGGCAGCTCCTACGAGCAGTACTTC	CAISPDRGSSYEQYF
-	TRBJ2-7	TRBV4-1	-	TGCGCCAGCAGCCAAGCCGGGGGTAGAGGGGCCTACGAGCAGTACTTC	CASSQAGGRGAYEQYF
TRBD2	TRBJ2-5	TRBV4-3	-	TGCGCCAGCAGCCACGGACTAGCGGAAGAGACCCAGTACTTC	CASSHGLAEETQYF
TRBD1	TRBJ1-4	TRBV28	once	TGTGCCAGCAGGACCCGACAGGGAGGTGAAAAACTGTTTTTT	CASRTRQGGEKLFF
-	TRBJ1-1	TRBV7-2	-	TGTGCCAGCAGCTTAGCGAGCAGGGCCGACACTGAAGCTTTCTTT	CASSLASRADTEAFF
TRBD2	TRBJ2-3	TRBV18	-	TGTGCCAGCTCACCACGACTAGCGGGAAATAGGAGGACAGATACGCAGTATTTT	CASSPRLAGNRRTDTQYF
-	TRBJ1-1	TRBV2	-	TGTGCCAGCAAGCTGGCGGAGAACACTGAAGCTTTCTTT	CASKLAENTEAFF
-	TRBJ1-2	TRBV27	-	TGTGCCAGCAGTCCGAGACTGGCCTATGGCTACACCTTC	CASSPRLAYGYTF
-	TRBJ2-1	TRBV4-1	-	TGCGCCAGCAGCCAGTTAGCGGCAAGCTCCTACAATGAGCAGTTCTTC	CASSQLAASSYNEQFF
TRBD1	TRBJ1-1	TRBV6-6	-	TGTGCCAGCACCATTTCAAGACAGGGGGCAGGCACTGAAGCTTTCTTT	CASTISRQGAGTEAFF
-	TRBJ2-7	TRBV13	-	TGTGCCAGCAGCTTAGGCCAAGGGACACCCTACGAGCAGTACTTC	CASSLGQGTPYEQYF
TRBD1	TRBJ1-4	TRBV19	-	TGTGCCAGTAGTAAAAGGGACAGGGGGCTCAAAGAAAAACTGTTTTTT	CASSKRDRGLKEKLFF
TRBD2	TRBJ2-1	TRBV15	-	TGTGCCACCAGCAGAGGTGGCCTAGCGGGAGTTTACTCCTACAATGAGCAGTTCTTC	CATSRGGLAGVYSYNEQFF
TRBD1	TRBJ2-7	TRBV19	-	TGTGCCAGTAGTGGTGAGAGACAGGGTGGGTACGAGCAGTACTTC	CASSGERQGGYEQYF
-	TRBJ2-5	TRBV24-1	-	TGTGCCACCAGTGATTCCAGGGTGGAGACCCAGTACTTC	CATSDSRVETQYF
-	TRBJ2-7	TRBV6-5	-	TGTGCCAGCACCTCAGGGGCCAAATCGTCCTACGAGCAGTACTTC	CASTSGAKSSYEQYF
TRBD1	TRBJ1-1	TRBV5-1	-	TGCGCCAGCAGCGCAACAGGGGGACGCTCGACTGAAGCTTTCTTT	CASSATGGRSTEAFF
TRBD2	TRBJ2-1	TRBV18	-	TGTGCCAGCTCACCCCTAGCGGGAGGGCCGAAAAATGAGCAGTTCTTC	CASSPLAGGPKNEQFF
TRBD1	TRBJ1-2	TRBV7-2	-	TGTGCCAGCAGCGCGGCCGGGACAGCTTCTAACTATGGCTACACCTTC	CASSAAGTASNYGYTF
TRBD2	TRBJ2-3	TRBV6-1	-	TGTGCCAGCAGTGAACTAGCGGGAGATGTATCAGATACGCAGTATTTT	CASSELAGDVSDTQYF
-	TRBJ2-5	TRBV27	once	TGTGCCAGCAGTTCATCCGGGACTGGAAAAGAGACCCAGTACTTC	CASSSSGTGKETQYF
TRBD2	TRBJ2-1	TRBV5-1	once	TGCGCCAGCAGTCGTAGCGGGGGGAGCTCCTACAATGAGCAGTTCTTC	CASSRSGGSSYNEQFF
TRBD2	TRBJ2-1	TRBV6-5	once	TGTGCCAGCAGCTCCGGGACTAGCGTCCTCAATGAGCAGTTCTTC	CASSSGTSVLNEQFF
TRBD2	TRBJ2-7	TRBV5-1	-	TGCGCCAGCAGCTTTGTAGCGGGAGGGCCGGGAGAGCAGTACTTC	CASSFVAGGPGEQYF
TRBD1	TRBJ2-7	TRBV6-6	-	TGTGCCAGCAGTTCCCTGGGACAGGGGGAGGTCGAGCAGTACTTC	CASSSLGQGEVEQYF
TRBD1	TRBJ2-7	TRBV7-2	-	TGTGCCAGCAGCCCAGGATTGGTACAGGGGGCTTACGAGCAGTACTTC	CASSPGLVQGAYEQYF
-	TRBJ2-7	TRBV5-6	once	TGTGCCAGCAGCTTGGCCTTCGGCCATGGAGACTTC	CASSLAFGHGDF
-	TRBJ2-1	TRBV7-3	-	TGTGCCAGCAGCCCCCAGCCGGCCAGGGTGAGCAATGAGCAGTTCTTC	CASSPQPARVSNEQFF
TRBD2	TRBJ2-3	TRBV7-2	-	TGTGCCAGCAGCTTAGCGCTAGCGGGAGCAGCTTATACGCAGTATTTT	CASSLALAGAAYTQYF
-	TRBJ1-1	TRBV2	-	TGTGCCAGCAGTGAACATTTTAGGGGCACTGAAGCTTTCTTT	CASSEHFRGTEAFF
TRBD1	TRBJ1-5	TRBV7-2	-	TGTGCCAGCAGCTTGTTGGGACAGGGCGTAAGTCAGCCCCAGCATTTT	CASSLLGQGVSQPQHF
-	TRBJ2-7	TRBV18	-	TGTGCCAGCTCTCCCTTCCCAGGATCCTACGAGCAGTACTTC	CASSPFPGSYEQYF
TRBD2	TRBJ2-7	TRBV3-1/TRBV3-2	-	TGTGCCAGCAGTCGACTAGCGGACTACGAGCAGTACTTC	CASSRLADYEQYF
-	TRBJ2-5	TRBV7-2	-	TGTGCCAGCAGCTTAGCGGCCAGGCAAGAGACCCAGTACTTC	CASSLAARQETQYF
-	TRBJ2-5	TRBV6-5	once	TGTGCCAGCAGCTACTACTCGGCGGGCGAGACCCAGTACTTC	CASSYYSAGETQYF
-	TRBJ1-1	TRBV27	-	TGTGCCAGCAGTTTAGGCGGATTCCACACTGAAGCTTTCTTT	CASSLGGFHTEAFF
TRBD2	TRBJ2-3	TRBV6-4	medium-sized	TGTGCCAGCAGTGGGACTAGCGGGACAGATACGCAGTATTTT	CASSGTSGTDTQYF
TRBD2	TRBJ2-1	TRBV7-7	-	TGTGCCAGCAGCTTAACCCCAGCGGGGGACAATGAGCAGTTCTTC	CASSLTPAGDNEQFF